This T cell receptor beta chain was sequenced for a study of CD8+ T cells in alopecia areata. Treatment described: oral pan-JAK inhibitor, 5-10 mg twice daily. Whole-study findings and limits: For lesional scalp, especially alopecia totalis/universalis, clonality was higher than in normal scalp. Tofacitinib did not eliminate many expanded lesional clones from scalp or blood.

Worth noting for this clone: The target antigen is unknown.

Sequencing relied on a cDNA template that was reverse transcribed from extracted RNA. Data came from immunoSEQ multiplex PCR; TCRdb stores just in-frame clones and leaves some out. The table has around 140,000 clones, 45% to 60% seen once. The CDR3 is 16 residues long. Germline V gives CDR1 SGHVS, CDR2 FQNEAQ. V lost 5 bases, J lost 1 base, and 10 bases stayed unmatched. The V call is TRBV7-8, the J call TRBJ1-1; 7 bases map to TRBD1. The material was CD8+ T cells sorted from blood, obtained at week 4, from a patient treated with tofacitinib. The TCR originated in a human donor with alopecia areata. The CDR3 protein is CASSLHRDSPNTEAFF. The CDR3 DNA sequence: TGTGCCAGCAGCCTACACCGGGACAGCCCGAACACTGAAGCTTTCTTT.